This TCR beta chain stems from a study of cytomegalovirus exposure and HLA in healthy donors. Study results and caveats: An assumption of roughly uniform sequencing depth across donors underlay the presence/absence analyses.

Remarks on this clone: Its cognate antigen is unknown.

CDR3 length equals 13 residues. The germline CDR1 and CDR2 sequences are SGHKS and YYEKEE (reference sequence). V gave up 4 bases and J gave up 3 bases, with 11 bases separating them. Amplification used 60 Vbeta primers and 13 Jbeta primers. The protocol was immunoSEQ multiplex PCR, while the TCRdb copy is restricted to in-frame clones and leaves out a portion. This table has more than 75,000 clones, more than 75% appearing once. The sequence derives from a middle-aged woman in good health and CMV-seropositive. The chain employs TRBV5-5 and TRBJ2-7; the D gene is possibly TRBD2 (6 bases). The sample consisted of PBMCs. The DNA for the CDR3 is TGTGCCAGCAGCCCGGCGGGGAACTACGAGCAGTACTTC. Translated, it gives CASSPAGNYEQYF.